The rows below give T cell receptor beta chains drawn from one sample of a study of shared clonotypes between healthy human individuals. Produced via immunoSEQ multiplex PCR; TCRdb's table is partial and in-frame only. Counted here are under 300,000 clones, about 65% occurring once; the ten biggest clones make up approximately 12%. The sequenced material came from memory CD4+ T cells sorted from blood. The origin of the receptors is a man aged 25 to 45 in good health. The CDR3 runs from the conserved cysteine through the conserved F or W. A D gene is named only where the DNA matches it firmly. Clone size appears in some rows only: once, few, many, or a class for an expanded clone.

cdr3_length clone_size j_call d_call v_call cdr3_nt cdr3_aa
15 few TRBJ1-4 NA TRBV27 TGTGCCAGCAGGGGCGGCCTCGCAACTAATGAAAAACTGTTTTTT CASRGGLATNEKLFF
20 few TRBJ2-7 TRBD2 TRBV19 TGTGCCAGTAGTCTCCCAAGGACTAGCGGAGGGGGGGTCTGGATACGCGAGCAGTACTTC CASSLPRTSGGGVWIREQYF
13 NA TRBJ1-1 TRBD1 TRBV2 TGTGCCAGCAGGGGACAGATGAACACTGAAGCTTTCTTT CASRGQMNTEAFF
12 NA TRBJ2-1 TRBD2 TRBV28 TGTGCCAGCAGTACGGGAGGCTATGAGCAGTTCTTC CASSTGGYEQFF
15 NA TRBJ2-5 NA TRBV28 TGTGCCAGCGGTGTAGTAGGCAGGGGCCGAGAGACCCAGTACTTC CASGVVGRGRETQYF
14 few TRBJ2-3 TRBD2 TRBV6-4 TGTGCCACCTCACTAGCGGGGGGTACAGATACGCAGTATTTT CATSLAGGTDTQYF
15 NA TRBJ2-6 TRBD2 TRBV28 TGTGCCAGCGGGAGGGGAGACTCTGGGGCCAACGTCCTGACTTTC CASGRGDSGANVLTF
14 NA TRBJ1-1 NA TRBV18 TGTGCCAGCTCACCGGGCGGGACGCGAGCTGAAGCTTTCTTT CASSPGGTRAEAFF
15 NA TRBJ1-2 TRBD1 TRBV7-2 TGTGCCAGCAGCTTAGCGCAACAGGGGGACTATGGCTACACCTTC CASSLAQQGDYGYTF
15 NA TRBJ2-1 TRBD2 TRBV9 TGTGCCAGCAGCGTAGGTGGGACTAGTCTGGGGGAGCAGTTCTTC CASSVGGTSLGEQFF
18 NA TRBJ2-6 NA TRBV10-3 TGTGCCATCAGTGAGGATGTGGGCAGGGGTTCTGGGGCCAACGTCCTGACTTTC CAISEDVGRGSGANVLTF
15 NA TRBJ2-1 NA TRBV7-3 TGTGCCAGCAGCCCCGCCGGGGCTGTCGGCGATGAGCAGTTCTTC CASSPAGAVGDEQFF
16 NA TRBJ2-3 TRBD2 TRBV25-1 TGTGCCAGCAGTGAAGGGCGGCGGGAGGGCACAGATACGCAGTATTTT CASSEGRREGTDTQYF
14 NA TRBJ1-4 NA TRBV14 TGTGCCAGCAGCCGCCGACAGAAAAATGAAAAACTGTTTTTT CASSRRQKNEKLFF
15 once TRBJ2-7 NA TRBV4-2 TGTGCCAGCAGCCAAGCGGGACCCGCGCGATACGAGCAGTACTTC CASSQAGPARYEQYF
19 NA TRBJ2-6 TRBD1 TRBV11-3 TGTGCCAGCAGCGCCGGACGCCGGGACAGGGTAGCTGGGGCCAACGTCCTGACTTTC CASSAGRRDRVAGANVLTF
15 NA TRBJ2-7 NA TRBV4-1 TGCGCCAGCAGCCAAGCCCTAGTAGGGGACTACGAGCAGTACTTC CASSQALVGDYEQYF
17 few TRBJ2-1 TRBD2 TRBV11-2 TGTGCCAGCAGCTTATCGCGAGGTAGCGGGAGGGAGGATGAGCAGTTCTTC CASSLSRGSGREDEQFF
15 NA TRBJ1-4 TRBD1 TRBV28 TGTGCCAGCAGTTTATGGACAGGGGGAGGAGAAAAACTGTTTTTT CASSLWTGGGEKLFF
13 NA TRBJ2-5 NA TRBV15 TGTGCCACCAAGATACCGGCGGGGGAGACCCAGTACTTC CATKIPAGETQYF
17 few TRBJ2-1 TRBD2 TRBV7-2 TGTGCCAGCAGCTCCCGGACTAGCGGGAGAATTGGCAATGAGCAGTTCTTC CASSSRTSGRIGNEQFF
13 NA TRBJ1-2 NA TRBV6-5 TGTGCCAGCAGTTACTCGACCCTCTATGGCTACACCTTC CASSYSTLYGYTF
14 few TRBJ2-2 NA TRBV9 TGTGCCAGCAGCCAGGACCCAAGCACCGGGGAGCTGTTTTTT CASSQDPSTGELFF
12 few TRBJ2-7 NA TRBV5-4 TGTGCCAGCAGCTTGGATCCCGGGCCGCAGTACTTC CASSLDPGPQYF
14 once TRBJ2-1 NA TRBV28 TGTGCCAGCAGTCCAGGATCTTGGGGCAATGAGCAGTTCTTC CASSPGSWGNEQFF
13 NA TRBJ2-2 NA TRBV2 TGTGCCAGCAGCAAACAGCGCACCGGGGAGCTGTTTTTT CASSKQRTGELFF
14 NA TRBJ1-1 NA TRBV11-1 TGTGCCAGCAGCTTGCGAGGGGAGAACACTGAAGCTTTCTTT CASSLRGENTEAFF
15 NA TRBJ1-5 TRBD1 TRBV19 TGTGCCAGTAGACTGGGGGGACAGTTAAATCAGCCCCAGCATTTT CASRLGGQLNQPQHF
13 NA TRBJ2-4 NA TRBV28 TGTGCCAGCAGTTTCGCAGCTGAAAACATTCAGTACTTC CASSFAAENIQYF
13 NA TRBJ2-1 NA TRBV5-1 TGCGCCAGCAGCTTGAATGGCTATCATGAGCAGTTCTTC CASSLNGYHEQFF
16 NA TRBJ2-7 TRBD1 TRBV4-3 TGCGCCAGCAGCCAAGATGGGGGACAGGGGGTCTACGAGCAGTACTTC CASSQDGGQGVYEQYF
14 once TRBJ1-1 TRBD1 TRBV28 TGTGCCAGCAGTTTATTGAGGCAGGGGGAGAAAGCTTTCTTT CASSLLRQGEKAFF
12 NA TRBJ1-1 NA TRBV28 TGTGCCAGCATCTACTCAGGAGGAGCAGCTTTCTTT CASIYSGGAAFF
16 few TRBJ2-2 NA TRBV5-1 TGCGCCAGCAGCTTGGGGAGTCCGCAGAACACCGGGGAGCTGTTTTTT CASSLGSPQNTGELFF
16 NA TRBJ2-5 TRBD2 TRBV7-6 TGTGCCAGCAGCTTGCGGGCGGGAGGGCAGTGGGAGACCCAGTACTTC CASSLRAGGQWETQYF
14 few TRBJ2-2 NA TRBV7-2 TGTGCCAGCAGCCGCGGAGGGTGGACCGGGGAGCTGTTTTTT CASSRGGWTGELFF
13 NA TRBJ2-1 NA TRBV5-4 TGTGCCTTTCCGGACCGAAACTACAATGAGCAGTTCTTC CAFPDRNYNEQFF
18 NA TRBJ2-3 NA TRBV18 TGTGCCAGCTCACCACGCATTGTCCCTAGCAGGGGTTCAGATACGCAGTATTTT CASSPRIVPSRGSDTQYF
15 few TRBJ1-5 TRBD1 TRBV28 TGTGCCAGCAGGAGACAGGGGGCAAGCAATCAGCCCCAGCATTTT CASRRQGASNQPQHF
13 NA TRBJ2-7 NA TRBV6-4 TGTGCCATCCTACCAGAGGGAGACTACGAGCAGTACTTC CAILPEGDYEQYF
14 NA TRBJ2-1 TRBD2 TRBV28 TGTGCCAGCCAACGGCTAGCGGGAGGGAATGAGCAGTTCTTC CASQRLAGGNEQFF
20 NA TRBJ1-2 TRBD1 TRBV5-1 TGCGCCAGCAGCTCCCCTATTATTACCGGGACAGGACTAGCTAACTATGGCTACACCTTC CASSSPIITGTGLANYGYTF
15 NA TRBJ1-5 NA TRBV6-6 TGTGCCAGCAGTTACTCACCTAAACAGGGCCAGCCCCAGCATTTT CASSYSPKQGQPQHF
11 few TRBJ2-4 NA TRBV20-1 TGCAGTGCTGGCTGGCAAAACATTCAGTACTTC CSAGWQNIQYF
14 NA TRBJ1-4 TRBD1 TRBV29-1 TGCAGCGTTGAACTAACAGGGGAGGCGGAAAAACTGTTTTTT CSVELTGEAEKLFF
17 NA TRBJ2-7 TRBD2 TRBV19 TGTGCCAGTAGTCCCCTACCTAGCGGGAGCAGCTCCTACGAGCAGTACTTC CASSPLPSGSSSYEQYF
16 NA TRBJ2-3 TRBD2 TRBV6-5 TGTGCCAGCAGTTCACCGAGCGGGACTAGCGGAGATACGCAGTATTTT CASSSPSGTSGDTQYF
15 NA TRBJ2-1 NA TRBV14 TGTGCCAGCAGTCGTGGGTCACGAGTCTACAATGAGCAGTTCTTC CASSRGSRVYNEQFF
13 NA TRBJ2-3 NA TRBV7-2 TGTGCCAGCAGCTTAGGGATGAGAGATACGCAGTATTTT CASSLGMRDTQYF